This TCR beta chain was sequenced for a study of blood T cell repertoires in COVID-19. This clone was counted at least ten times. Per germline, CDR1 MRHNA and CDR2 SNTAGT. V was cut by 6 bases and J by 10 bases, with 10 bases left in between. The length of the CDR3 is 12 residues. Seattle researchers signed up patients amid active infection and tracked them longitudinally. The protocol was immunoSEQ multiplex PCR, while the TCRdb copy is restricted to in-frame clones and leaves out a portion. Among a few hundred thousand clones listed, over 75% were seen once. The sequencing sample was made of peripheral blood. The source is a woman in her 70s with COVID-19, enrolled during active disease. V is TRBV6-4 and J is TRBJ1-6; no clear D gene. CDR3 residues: CASREPGSPLHF. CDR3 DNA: TGTGCCAGCAGAGAGCCAGGATCACCCCTCCACTTT.